This T cell receptor beta chain derives from a study of T cell repertoires in cytomegalovirus infection (dated by TCRdb to the late 2010s). Background on the whole study: Donor HLA type was relevant to the analysis, because carriage of CMV infection together with the matching HLA type was indicated by public TCR beta signatures.

TCRdb shows the sequencer as Illumina HiSeq 1500. Through fastp at Q25 and MiXCR, TCRdb rebuilt clones from the public reads, retaining in-frame beta chains. Rows matching on CDR3 protein sequence are summarized as one entry with the most common DNA and genes. Present in this sample are some 220,000 distinct CDR3 sequences, around an eighth of which were seen just once. The ten most abundant clones make up 1.6% of the sample. This clonotype was seen at least ten times. Its target antigen remains unknown. No clone much larger than this one lies a single base away; base qualities are absent. The study at large found these results: Cumulative frequency of public TCR beta family members discriminated carriers of CMV infection plus the relevant HLA type in this cohort and an independent approximately 370-donor cohort. The ex vivo response was dominated by HLA-C-restricted CMV-specific TCR beta clonotypes, which also provided the single most frequent clonotype in two of eight donors.

The V and J ends are trimmed by 5 bases and 0 bases, leaving 11 bases between them. From a lookup of the germline V gene, CDR1 and CDR2 are SGHTA and FQGNSA. The CDR3 goes from the cysteine to the phenylalanine over 16 residues. Only the CDR3 portion is preserved as DNA: 48 bases, with reading frame beginning at the first base. The origin of this receptor is a human donor in good health (CMV status not recorded). Some clones in this sample may be carry-over from other donors' samples. The specimen sequenced was PBMCs. The rearrangement joined TRBV7-2 to TRBJ1-6; the D gene remains uncertain. The CDR3 corresponds to CASSKEQSSYNSPLHF. The sequenced DNA: TGTGCCAGCAGCAAGGAACAGAGCTCCTATAATTCACCCCTCCACTTT.